Given below is one T cell receptor (beta chain) in context. Read coverage stops 3 residues before the CDR3 terminus; the germline J gene supplies the remainder. Sequenced by immunoSEQ multiplex PCR; TCRdb stores in-frame clones only, minus some. The listing contains tens of thousands of clones. These data come from a study of T cells in women clearing cervical HPV infection. CDR3 length equals 15 residues. Germline CDR1 and CDR2: SNHLY and FYNNEI. V was pared by 4 bases and J by 6 bases, with 4 bases of the junction left unmatched. V usage is TRBV2 and J usage is TRBJ2-1, with 12 positions matching TRBD2. The TCR originated in a woman aged 18-70 years with a cervical HPV16 infection that either progressed to CIN3+ or cleared (not recorded which). The material sequenced was blood buffy coat. CDR3 DNA, as far as it was read: TGTGCCAGCAGTGGACTAGCGGGAGCAGTCAATGAG. Encoded protein: CASSGLAGAVNE. The complete CDR3 reads CASSGLAGAVNEQFF.